The 30 T cell receptor beta chains listed next were all sequenced from one sample in a study of CXCR3-negative and CXCR3-positive naive CD8 T cells. The TRB cDNA libraries were prepared by 5' RACE with UMI labels. Each CDR3 protein gets one entry in TCRdb, which reprocessed the 5' RACE reads and gives no DNA. Its table records about 90,000 distinct CDR3 sequences. Sequenced material: naive CXCR3- CD8+ T cells from blood. As to subset: CD45RO-CCR7+CD27+CD95- naive CD8+ T cells lacking CXCR3 (TNR3-). These receptors came from a human donor in good health. Some clones in this sample may be carry-over from other donors' samples.

The V and J genes are TRBV5-1 and TRBJ2-7. Germline lookup yields CDR1 SGHRS and CDR2 YFSETQ. The CDR3 loop spans 16 amino acids. The CDR3 protein is CASSFTTQGGSYEQYF.

The chain couples TRBV10-3 to TRBJ2-5; checking the TCRdb D call of TRBD1 is not possible without DNA. The length of the CDR3 is 14 residues. The germline V gene encodes CDR1 ENHRY and CDR2 SYGVKD. This CDR3 is CAISEGQNQETQYF.

The J gene is TRBJ2-2, the V gene TRBV29-1; TCRdb outputs TRBD1, but without DNA this stays unchecked. The CDR3 is made up of 14 amino acids. Germline values: CDR1 SQVTM, CDR2 ANQGSEA. Here the CDR3 reads CSAEGTGIAGELFF.

The chain couples TRBV6-5 to TRBJ1-2; TCRdb's D call, TRBD1, is unchecked because there is no DNA. Germline V gene sequence: CDR1 MNHEY, CDR2 SVGAGI. CDR3 size: 15 residues. The CDR3 sequence is CASRPTGQFNYGYTF.

The gene calls are TRBV29-1 and TRBJ2-2; TCRdb reports TRBD1, a call that lacks DNA to check it against. Germline V gene sequence: CDR1 SQVTM, CDR2 ANQGSEA. The CDR3 length is 15 residues. CDR3 residues: CSSPRRQGDTGELFF.

The chain is built from TRBV28 and TRBJ1-2; TCRdb proposes TRBD1, but this gene call is untestable without DNA. CDR1 is MDHEN and CDR2 is SYDVKM in the germline V gene. The CDR3 is made up of 16 amino acids. The CDR3 sequence is CASSLLPGLLTGGYTF.

The chain is built from TRBV28 and TRBJ2-5; no DNA is available, so the TRBD1 call from TCRdb remains unchecked. Germline V gene sequence: CDR1 MDHEN, CDR2 SYDVKM. The CDR3 covers 14 residues. The CDR3 sequence is CASRGVTGKETQYF. The variable domain in full, with the rest retrieved from reference TRBV28 and TRBJ2-5, is DVKVTQSSRYLVKRTGEKVFLECVQDMDHENMFWYRQDPGLGLRLIYFSYDVKMKEKGDIPEGYSVSREKKERFSLILESASTNQTSMYLCASRGVTGKETQYFGPGTRLLVL.

The V gene is TRBV6-6, the J gene TRBJ2-1; TCRdb indicates TRBD1, and absent DNA this call remains unverified. The CDR3 loop spans 11 amino acids. Germline V CDR1 and CDR2: MNHNY, SVGAGI (reference sequence). The CDR3: CASSRDREQFF.

This rearrangement joins TRBV20-1 to TRBJ1-4; the D gene TCRdb calls, TRBD1, cannot be checked with no DNA. Germline V CDR1 and CDR2: DFQATT, SNEGSKA (reference sequence). The CDR3 has 15 residues. This CDR3 reads CSAREAGQFNEKLFF.

The chain combines TRBV29-1 with TRBJ1-1; TCRdb's D gene call, TRBD1, goes unchecked for lack of DNA. The CDR3 contains 16 residues. Germline lookup yields CDR1 SQVTM and CDR2 ANQGSEA. CDR3 amino acids: CSVVYPGRGMNTEAFF. Full variable domain (missing parts from reference TRBV29-1 and TRBJ1-1): SAVISQKPSRDICQRGTSLTIQCQVDSQVTMMFWYRQQPGQSLTLIATANQGSEATYESGFVIDKFPISRPNLTFSTLTVSNMSPEDSSIYLCSVVYPGRGMNTEAFFGQGTRLTVV.

V and J are TRBV11-3 and TRBJ2-7. The CDR3 spans 15 residues. Germline V lookup: CDR1 SGHNT, CDR2 YENEEA. This chain's CDR3 is CASSLGEDRSYEQYF.

This chain joins TRBV29-1 and TRBJ2-7; the TRBD1 assignment by TCRdb is unverifiable without DNA. The CDR3 is 14 residues long. Germline V gene data show CDR1 as SQVTM and CDR2 as ANQGSEA. This chain's CDR3 is CSVEGQGEGYEQYF.

The rearrangement joins TRBV10-2 to TRBJ2-7. Looked up from germline, CDR1 is WSHSY and CDR2 is SAAADI. This CDR3 spans 11 amino acids. CDR3 residues: CASKGAREQYF.

This sequence joins TRBV2 and TRBJ2-7; TCRdb's assignment of TRBD1 cannot be checked, as there is no DNA. The CDR3 is made up of 15 amino acids. Germline V gene sequence: CDR1 SNHLY, CDR2 FYNNEI. This chain's CDR3 is CASRPGTGASYEQYF.

The V gene is TRBV12-5, the J gene TRBJ2-7; TCRdb's D call, TRBD2, is unchecked because there is no DNA. The CDR3 has 15 residues. Per the germline V gene, CDR1 is LGHNT and CDR2 is FRNRAP. Here the CDR3 reads CASGLVTSGVYEQYF.

The V and J genes are TRBV5-1 and TRBJ2-5. This CDR3 comprises 14 residues. CDR1 SGHRS and CDR2 YFSETQ come from the germline V gene. The CDR3 is CASSPYDLGETQYF. The variable domain in full, completed from reference TRBV5-1 and TRBJ2-5, reads KAGVTQTPRYLIKTRGQQVTLSCSPISGHRSVSWYQQTPGQGLQFLFEYFSETQRNKGNFPGRFSGRQFSNSRSEMNVSTLELGDSALYLCASSPYDLGETQYFGPGTRLLVL.

The chain uses TRBV7-9 and TRBJ2-1; the D call from TCRdb, TRBD2, cannot be confirmed without DNA. The CDR3 runs to 15 residues. In germline, CDR1 is SEHNR, CDR2 FQNEAQ (reference sequence). CDR3: CASTTMWRELSEQFF.

The chain recombines TRBV6-5 with TRBJ2-7; no DNA is available, so the TRBD1 call from TCRdb remains unchecked. This CDR3 has 14 amino acids. CDR1 is MNHEY and CDR2 is SVGAGI in the germline V gene. CDR3 in amino acids: CASSYGRTPLEQYF.

This rearrangement joins TRBV20-1 to TRBJ2-3. Germline V gene sequence: CDR1 DFQATT, CDR2 SNEGSKA (reference sequence). This CDR3 is 13 amino acids long. CDR3 sequence: CSAQRRESDTQYF.

The chain couples TRBV10-3 to TRBJ2-1; with no DNA, the TCRdb D assignment of TRBD1 cannot be verified. This CDR3 comprises 14 residues. CDR1 ENHRY and CDR2 SYGVKD come from the germline V gene. This CDR3 reads CAIKEGASYNEQFF.

The chain has TRBV12-3 or TRBV12-4 and TRBJ2-5. The CDR3 loop spans 13 amino acids. This CDR3 reads CASSLSGQETQYF.

This chain joins TRBV7-2 and TRBJ2-7. The CDR3 totals 14 residues. Germline V gene sequence: CDR1 SGHTA, CDR2 FQGNSA. This CDR3 is CASSWGNVAYEQYF. The full variable domain, completed using reference TRBV7-2 and TRBJ2-7, is GAGVSQSPSNKVTEKGKDVELRCDPISGHTALYWYRQSLGQGLEFLIYFQGNSAPDKSGLPSDRFSAERTGGSVSTLTIQRTQQEDSAVYLCASSWGNVAYEQYFGPGTRLTVT.

The chain employs TRBV7-9 and TRBJ1-5; TCRdb returns TRBD1, unconfirmable since there is no DNA. This CDR3 is built from 11 residues. Germline V CDR1 and CDR2: SEHNR, FQNEAQ (reference sequence). CDR3 loop: CASSEPGPQHF.

CDR3 residues: CASSSGLEFYNEQFF. The chain carries TRBV6-5 and TRBJ2-1; the D call of TRBD2 rests on TCRdb alone, since no DNA is present to check it. Germline assignment: CDR1 MNHEY and CDR2 SVGAGI. This CDR3 spans 15 amino acids.

V is TRBV20-1 and J is TRBJ2-1; the D call from TCRdb, TRBD2, cannot be confirmed without DNA. Germline V gives CDR1 DFQATT, CDR2 SNEGSKA (reference sequence). The CDR3 is made up of 16 amino acids. This chain's CDR3 is CSARELAAGAYNEQFF.

The chain joins TRBV28 to TRBJ1-6; TCRdb indicates TRBD1, and absent DNA this call remains unverified. The germline gives CDR1 MDHEN, CDR2 SYDVKM. The CDR3 is 15 amino acids. CDR3 in amino acids: CASSSGQGDNSPLHF.

The rearrangement joins TRBV20-1 to TRBJ2-1; the TRBD1 assignment by TCRdb is unverifiable without DNA. The V gene's germline CDR1 is DFQATT and CDR2 SNEGSKA (reference sequence). The CDR3 has 13 residues. The CDR3 loop reads CSAGAGGWYEQFF.

The chain has TRBV21-1 and TRBJ2-1; TCRdb proposes TRBD1, but this gene call is untestable without DNA. TRBV21-1 is a recognized pseudogene. The CDR3 is made up of 16 amino acids. CDR3 amino acids: CASSKVGGEQGGEQFF.

The CDR3 is CASSLRQGDYEQYF. This chain uses TRBV5-1 with TRBJ2-7; TCRdb lists TRBD1, though no DNA is available to test this call. The germline CDR1 and CDR2 sequences are SGHRS and YFSETQ. This CDR3 contains 14 residues.

The chain links TRBV11-2 to TRBJ2-7; TCRdb's assignment of TRBD2 cannot be checked, as there is no DNA. Germline values: CDR1 SGHAT, CDR2 FQNNGV. The CDR3 loop spans 15 amino acids. CDR3 loop: CASSFPNREAGEQYF.